Here is one T cell receptor beta chain with its context. These data belong to a study of cytomegalovirus exposure and HLA in healthy donors. The PCR ran on 60 Vbeta and 13 Jbeta primers. TCRdb's table, derived via immunoSEQ multiplex PCR, lists solely in-frame clones and lacks some. The sample holds 150,000 to 200,000 clones; around 77% are singletons and the top ten take 1.6%. This CDR3 spans 15 amino acids. The V gene's germline CDR1 is SGHTA and CDR2 FQGTGA. V was shortened by 5 bases and J by 6 bases, with 17 bases between the two germline ends. The gene calls are TRBV7-3 and TRBJ2-1; tentatively, D is TRBD1 (8 bases). The specimen sequenced was PBMCs. The sequence was obtained from a woman aged 30 to 39 in good health and CMV-seronegative. The CDR3: CASSLHRGGGNEQFF. Written as DNA, the CDR3 is TGTGCCAGCAGCCTTCACAGGGGGGGAGGCAATGAGCAGTTCTTC. The full variable domain, rest sourced from reference TRBV7-3 and TRBJ2-1, is GAGVSQTPSNKVTEKGKYVELRCDPISGHTALYWYRQSLGQGPEFLIYFQGTGAADDSGLPNDRFFAVRPEGSVSTLKIQRTERGDSAVYLCASSLHRGGGNEQFFGPGTRLTVL.